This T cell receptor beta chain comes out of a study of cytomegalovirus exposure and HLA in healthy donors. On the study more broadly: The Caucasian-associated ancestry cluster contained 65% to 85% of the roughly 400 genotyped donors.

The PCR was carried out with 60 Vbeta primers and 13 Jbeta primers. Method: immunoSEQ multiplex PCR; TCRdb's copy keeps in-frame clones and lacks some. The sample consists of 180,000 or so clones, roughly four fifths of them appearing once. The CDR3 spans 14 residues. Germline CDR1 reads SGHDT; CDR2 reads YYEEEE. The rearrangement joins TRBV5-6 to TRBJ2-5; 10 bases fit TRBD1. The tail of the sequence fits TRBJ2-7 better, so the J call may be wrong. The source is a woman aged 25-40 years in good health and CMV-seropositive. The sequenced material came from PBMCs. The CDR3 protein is CASSGTGVTYEQYF. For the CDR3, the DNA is TGTGCCAGCAGCGGGACAGGGGTCACCTACGAGCAGTACTTC.